The 20 T cell receptor beta chains reported below all come from one sample, sequenced in a study of PD-1 blockade in classical Hodgkin lymphoma. Produced via immunoSEQ multiplex PCR; TCRdb's table is partial and in-frame only. The data contain about 24,000 clones, approximately 77% of them singletons. Documented time point: cycle 4 day 1 (C4D1), after more than 5 weeks of nivolumab. With no exception, relapse followed autologous stem cell transplantation in all patients, and brentuximab vedotin exposure varied. Sequenced material: peripheral blood mononuclear cells (PBMCs), taken before the fourth cycle of nivolumab. These receptors were collected from a human donor with classical Hodgkin lymphoma.

The chain has TRBV13 and TRBJ2-7; D is perhaps TRBD1 or TRBD2 (5 bases each). This CDR3 contains 13 residues. V lost 1 base and J 6 bases, leaving 10 bases between the germline ends. From germline, CDR1 is PRHDT and CDR2 FYEKMQ (reference sequence). DNA of the CDR3: TGTGCCAGCAGCTTAGCGGGGACGGGCGAGCAGTACTTC. Its translation is CASSLAGTGEQYF.

In DNA form, the CDR3 reads TGTGCCAGCAGCTTATTTTTGGACTCGGGTGAAGCTTTCTTT. It codes for CASSLFLDSGEAFF. The genes are TRBV7-3 and TRBJ1-1, with no clear D. V lost 2 bases, J lost 7 bases, and 14 bases lay in between. This CDR3 has 14 residues. Germline CDR1 is SGHTA and CDR2 is FQGTGA.

The chain joins TRBV5-4 to TRBJ1-5; D not resolved. Germline CDR1 reads SGHNT; CDR2 reads YYREEE (reference sequence). This CDR3 has 13 amino acids. Trimming took 0 bases from V and 2 from J, leaving 3 bases between them. DNA for the CDR3: TGTGCCAGCAGCTTGGCCGGCAATCAGCCCCAGCATTTT. This translates into CASSLAGNQPQHF.

V is TRBV5-1 and J is TRBJ2-1, with D possibly being TRBD2 (6 bases). The CDR3 has 16 residues. Trimming pared 0 bases from V and 4 bases from J, leaving 14 bases between. Germline lookup yields CDR1 SGHRS and CDR2 YFSETQ. The CDR3 region has the DNA TGCGCCAGCAGCTTGGGTATGAGGGAGGAATACAATGAGCAGTTCTTC. It yields the protein CASSLGMREEYNEQFF.

The chain links TRBV7-8 to TRBJ1-6, with 11 bases aligning to TRBD1. Germline assignment: CDR1 SGHVS and CDR2 FQNEAQ. This CDR3 comprises 15 residues. With V trimmed by 5 bases and J by 8 bases, 5 bases remained unmatched. In nucleotides, the CDR3 is TGTGCCAGCAGCATATCGGGACAGGGGGATTCACCCCTCCACTTT. Protein product: CASSISGQGDSPLHF.

The chain combines TRBV19 with TRBJ2-2; D gene ambiguous. Trimming took 1 base from V and 1 from J, leaving 4 bases between them. The CDR3 runs to 14 residues. The germline V gene encodes CDR1 LNHDA and CDR2 SQIVND (reference sequence). The CDR3 nucleotides read TGTGCCAGTAGTATAGCGGAGAACACCGGGGAGCTGTTTTTT. It yields the protein CASSIAENTGELFF.

The chain is built from TRBV12-5 and TRBJ1-2, with a weak D call TRBD1 (5 bases). This CDR3 has 16 amino acids. The V and J ends lost 5 bases and 0 bases respectively, with 16 bases between them. Germline lookup yields CDR1 LGHNT and CDR2 FRNRAP. As DNA, the CDR3 is TGTGCTAGTGGTCCGCCCCGAGGGGTGGCTAACTATGGCTACACCTTC. Protein sequence: CASGPPRGVANYGYTF. Full variable domain (outside the CDR3, taken from reference TRBV12-5 and TRBJ1-2): DARVTQTPRHKVTEMGQEVTMRCQPILGHNTVFWYRQTMMQGLELLAYFRNRAPLDDSGMPKDRFSAEMPDATLATLKIQPSEPRDSAVYFCASGPPRGVANYGYTFGSGTRLTVV.

The V gene is TRBV5-1, the J gene TRBJ2-3; 9 bases map to TRBD1. From germline, CDR1 is SGHRS and CDR2 YFSETQ. The V segment lost 5 bases and the J segment 4 bases; nucleotides outside the gene matches: 8. The CDR3 sequence is 15 residues long. Here the CDR3 reads CASRTGTGPADTQYF. CDR3 DNA: TGCGCCAGCAGGACCGGGACAGGGCCAGCAGATACGCAGTATTTT. The full variable domain, with the rest looked up from reference TRBV5-1 and TRBJ2-3, is KAGVTQTPRYLIKTRGQQVTLSCSPISGHRSVSWYQQTPGQGLQFLFEYFSETQRNKGNFPGRFSGRQFSNSRSEMNVSTLELGDSALYLCASRTGTGPADTQYFGPGTRLTVL.

The chain joins TRBV19 to TRBJ2-3, with a tentative D call TRBD1 (6 bases). This CDR3 has 12 amino acids. Germline CDR1 and CDR2: LNHDA and SQIVND (reference sequence). The V end was cut by 6 bases, the J end by 3 bases, with 7 bases between. Here the CDR3 reads CASSQGTDTQYF. For the CDR3, the DNA is TGTGCCAGTAGCCAGGGGACAGATACGCAGTATTTT. The full variable domain, in which reference TRBV19 and TRBJ2-3 provide the parts outside the CDR3, is DGGITQSPKYLFRKEGQNVTLSCEQNLNHDAMYWYRQDPGQGLRLIYYSQIVNDFQKGDIAEGYSVSREKKESFPLTVTSAQKNPTAFYLCASSQGTDTQYFGPGTRLTVL.

The J gene is TRBJ1-2, the V gene TRBV18; 12 bases are shared with TRBD1. This CDR3 spans 14 amino acids. Germline loops: CDR1 KGHSH, CDR2 LQKENI. The J segment lost 7 bases and the V segment lost 3 bases, leaving 3 bases of the junction unmatched. The CDR3 region is CASSPGQGAAGYTF. CDR3 nucleotide sequence: TGTGCCAGCTCACCGGGACAGGGGGCCGCTGGCTACACCTTC.

The rearrangement uses TRBV2 and TRBJ1-1; TRBD1 might be the D (5 bases). This CDR3 contains 13 residues. Per the germline V gene, CDR1 is SNHLY and CDR2 is FYNNEI. Trimming took 6 bases from V and 0 from J, leaving 8 bases between them. The CDR3 nucleotides are TGTGCCAGCAGGGGGCCCATGAACACTGAAGCTTTCTTT. It codes for CASRGPMNTEAFF. The entire variable domain, with the rest obtained from reference TRBV2 and TRBJ1-1, is as follows: EPEVTQTPSHQVTQMGQEVILRCVPISNHLYFYWYRQILGQKVEFLVSFYNNEISEKSEIFDDQFSVERPDGSNFTLKIRSTKLEDSAMYFCASRGPMNTEAFFGQGTRLTVV.

The rearrangement links TRBV6-1 to TRBJ1-2; 8 bases are a match to TRBD1. The trim removed 6 bases at V and 4 bases at J, leaving 10 bases unmatched. Germline V gene lookup returns CDR1 MNHNS and CDR2 SASEGT. The CDR3 runs 15 residues. CDR3 sequence reads: CASSVLPGGSYGYTF. CDR3 in DNA: TGTGCCAGCAGCGTTCTCCCAGGGGGCAGCTATGGCTACACCTTC.

V is TRBV28 and J is TRBJ2-1, with TRBD2 matching 7 bases. The CDR3 length is 15 residues. Trimming removed 3 bases from V and 8 bases from J; junction bases left unmatched: 10. Germline CDR1 is MDHEN and CDR2 is SYDVKM. CDR3 bases: TGTGCCAGCAGTTTGGGGGGAGGGTTGTCGGATGAGCAGTTCTTC. Its protein is CASSLGGGLSDEQFF.

There are a few counts of this clone. Within the sample, other DNA sequences also encode this same CDR3. The genes are TRBV20-1 and TRBJ2-1; unclear D gene. Germline V lookup: CDR1 DFQATT, CDR2 SNEGSKA (reference sequence). Trimming shortened V by 3 bases and J by 8 bases, and 5 bases separated the two germline ends. There are 10 residues in the CDR3. The CDR3 region is CSASDHEQFF. In DNA form, the CDR3 reads TGCAGTGCTAGTGATCATGAGCAGTTCTTC.

This rearrangement joins TRBV30 to TRBJ1-4; D gene unclear. This CDR3 is built from 14 residues. Germline CDR1 is GTSNPN and CDR2 is SVGIG (reference sequence). V dropped 3 bases and J dropped 7 bases, with 15 bases sitting between them. The CDR3 spells CAWRLTGGGEKLFF. The CDR3 DNA follows: TGTGCCTGGAGGCTGACGGGAGGAGGTGAAAAACTGTTTTTT.

The chain uses TRBV5-1 and TRBJ2-1; 11 bases map to TRBD1. The CDR3 consists of 15 residues. After removal of 3 bases from V and 9 bases from J, the junction contained 8 bases not matched to a gene. The germline gives CDR1 SGHRS, CDR2 YFSETQ. CDR3 region: CASSSGQGAAGEQFF. The DNA for the CDR3 is TGCGCCAGCAGCTCCGGACAGGGGGCGGCAGGTGAGCAGTTCTTC.

The chain uses TRBV6-4 and TRBJ2-1; 9 bases are a match to TRBD1. The CDR3 runs to 15 residues. Germline CDR1 is MRHNA and CDR2 is SNTAGT. Trimming cost V 2 bases and J 8 bases; bases outside gene matches: 7. CDR3 protein: CASSDPGTGKDEQFF. Here the CDR3 DNA reads TGTGCCAGCAGTGACCCCGGGACAGGGAAGGATGAGCAGTTCTTC.

Turning to this clone: The same CDR3 arises from other DNA sequences in this sample as well. CDR3 loop: CASSETGAGGNQPQHF. For the CDR3, the DNA is TGTGCCAGTAGCGAAACAGGGGCGGGTGGCAATCAGCCCCAGCATTTT. The rearrangement uses TRBV19 and TRBJ1-5, with 7 nucleotides matching TRBD1. The length of the CDR3 is 16 residues. CDR1 and CDR2 from the germline V gene are LNHDA and SQIVND (reference sequence). V shed 6 bases, J shed 2 bases, and the junction held 10 bases outside the gene matches.

The gene calls are TRBV9 and TRBJ2-2; 7 nucleotides align to TRBD1. The CDR3 has 14 amino acids. The V gene end was trimmed by 0 bases and the J gene end by 6 bases; junction bases not matched to a gene: 2. Germline CDR1 SGDLS, CDR2 YYNGEE. CDR3 coding DNA: TGTGCCAGCAGCGTAGAGCAGGGGGCCGGGGAGCTGTTTTTT. The encoded protein is CASSVEQGAGELFF.

This rearrangement joins TRBV21-1 to TRBJ2-2; TRBD1, the D gene given by the table, was not confirmed from the DNA. TRBV21-1 is a pseudogene locus. The length of the CDR3 is 17 residues. The CDR3 protein is CASRRIVYTGLTGELFF. For the CDR3, the DNA is TGTGCCAGCAGACGTATTGTCTACACAGGCTTGACCGGGGAGCTGTTTTTT.